This T cell receptor beta chain was identified during a study of CD8 T cells in Susac syndrome (dated by TCRdb to the late 2010s). In the study overall: Of the Susac syndrome patients who were sequenced, roughly eight were in clinical remission while about six had clinically active disease. Susac syndrome patients were therapy-naive, on corticosteroids (some also receiving IVIg), or on IVIg alone at blood withdrawal. The study used repertoire sequencing to test whether antigen drove CD8+ T cell activation and differentiation in Susac syndrome. Beyond this particular receptor, the publication reports: The TCR sequencing and HLA analysis was acknowledged to have included a relatively small number of individuals. In the CD4+ T cell repertoire of Susac syndrome patients, clonal expansion was not detected.

About this clonotype itself: What this receptor recognizes is not known. Base quality data are lacking; no much larger clone is found one base away.

Peripheral blood CD8+ and CD4+ T cells from healthy donors, Susac syndrome patients and multiple sclerosis patients were profiled by high-throughput TCR beta sequencing. The Susac syndrome patients fulfilled recently defined diagnostic criteria for either definite or probable disease. Bulk CD8+ and CD4+ T cells were purified by magnetic negative isolation, whereas CD8+ TEMRA cells were enriched by FACS. Blood was collected in EDTA tubes and processed within 24 hours, with PBMCs isolated through density gradient centrifugation. PBMCs intended for TCR sequencing were cryopreserved in liquid nitrogen and were subsequently thawed in a 37 degrees C water bath. A purity of at least 90% was achieved for sorted or isolated CD4+, CD8+ and CD8+ TEMRA cells. RNA was extracted using the RNeasy kit, and roughly 0.5 to 1 microgram was reverse transcribed with random hexamers. The immunoSEQ multiplex PCR assay, which covers 54 Vbeta and 13 Jbeta segments, was used to amplify TCR beta CDR3 regions. To correct PCR amplification bias, a synthetic template baseline was used for both primer optimization and computational correction. The paper's processing steps were these. Reads were assigned to V, D and J genes according to IMGT and analyzed in immunoSEQ Analyzer, with only productive sequences retained. Clonality was computed as one minus Shannon entropy normalized by log2 of the number of productive unique sequences. For each patient and control, public and private clones were evaluated within the 100 most prevalent clones. Clones were defined as Susac-specific when absent from the healthy and MS cohorts, from about 1,100 published viral clones and from other ImmuneACCESS disease sequences. The raw public reads went through TCRdb reprocessing: fastp at Q25, MiXCR clone calling, in-frame beta chains kept. Identical CDR3 protein sequences are pooled into one entry, listed with their most common genes and DNA. TCRdb's processing, not the authors' own work, is the source of the V and J calls. The sample table contains 80,000 or so distinct CDR3 sequences; only one count was recorded for 90% to 95% of them. The ten largest clones take up about 0.52% of the sample.

The CDR3, cysteine through phenylalanine, is 14 amino acids long. The sequence is cut down to CDR3 DNA, 42 bases in frame from base 1. After removal of 3 bases from V and 4 bases from J, the junction retains 6 bases not matched to a gene. CDR1 is given as SNHLY and CDR2 as FYNNEI, both from the germline V gene. Material: CD4+ T cells from PBMCs. Rearrangement joined TRBV2 to TRBJ2-7, with TRBD1 identical over 7 junction bases. The sequence came from a human donor with Susac syndrome. The nucleotide sequence reads TGTGCCAGCAGTGATTCAGGGGGTCTGTACGAGCAGTACTTC. Its translation is CASSDSGGLYEQYF.